The 10 T cell receptor beta chains given below trace back to one sample, sequenced in a study of early T cells in non-severe SARS-CoV-2 infection. From the 5' RACE reads, TCRdb called clonotypes with MiXCR, one entry per CDR3 protein. Altogether 70,000 to 95,000 distinct CDR3 sequences are present, about a sixth being singletons, with the ten largest covering approximately 2.9%. The source material was whole blood. These receptors were taken from an adult who was a healthcare worker with PCR-confirmed SARS-CoV-2 infection or an uninfected control (not recorded which).

The chain has TRBV12-3 or TRBV12-4 and TRBJ2-1; maybe TRBD1 (5 bases). Trimming removed 5 bases at V and 6 bases at J, with 17 bases between. The CDR3 has 15 amino acids. CDR3 protein: CASSPPRGRTNEQFF. The CDR3 DNA is TGTGCCAGCAGTCCCCCAAGGGGCCGGACCAATGAGCAGTTCTTC.

The J gene is TRBJ2-7, the V gene TRBV9, with TRBD2 matching over 10 bases. V dropped 0 bases and J dropped 11; count of bases not matched to a gene: 11. This CDR3 contains 15 residues. CDR1 is SGDLS and CDR2 is YYNGEE in the germline V gene. CDR3 in DNA: TGTGCCAGCAGCGTAGAAGAGGCTAGCGGGAGAACGAAGTACTTC. The encoded protein is CASSVEEASGRTKYF.

This clonotype turned up a few times. The V and J genes are TRBV7-8 and TRBJ1-1; 7 nucleotides line up with TRBD1. This CDR3 region has 16 residues. Trimming cost V 5 bases and J 1 base; bases outside gene matches: 10. Germline lookup yields CDR1 SGHVS and CDR2 FQNEAQ. The DNA of the CDR3 is TGTGCCAGCAGCCCCAGACGGACAGGACAGAACACTGAAGCTTTCTTT. Encoded protein: CASSPRRTGQNTEAFF.

This clonotype has more than one count but fewer than ten. The chain carries TRBV10-2 and TRBJ1-2, with unresolved D. Germline V gene sequence: CDR1 WSHSY, CDR2 SAAADI. V lost 4 bases, J lost 1 base, and 7 bases lay in between. The CDR3 extends over 13 amino acids. As DNA, the CDR3 is TGCGCCAGCAGTGTTGGCAGTAACTATGGCTACACCTTC. Translation gives CASSVGSNYGYTF.

This rearrangement joins TRBV6-5 to TRBJ1-1; no definite D call. V shed 0 bases and J shed 5 bases, with 7 bases lying between them. The CDR3 runs to 13 residues. CDR1 is MNHEY and CDR2 is SVGAGI in the germline V gene. CDR3 sequence (DNA): TGTGCCAGCAGTTACTCAAGAACTACTGAAGCTTTCTTT. As protein: CASSYSRTTEAFF.

This clonotype was seen more than once but under ten times. The V and J genes are TRBV14 and TRBJ2-1, with D possibly being TRBD2 (6 bases). V lost 2 bases and J lost 0, with 8 bases in between. The CDR3 spans 15 residues. Per germline, CDR1 SGHDN and CDR2 FVKESK. CDR3 bases: TGTGCCAGCAGCCAACTAGCGAGCTCCTACAATGAGCAGTTCTTC. Protein: CASSQLASSYNEQFF.

The table lists this clonotype with many counts. This chain links TRBV7-9 with TRBJ2-2; no firm D call. V dropped 11 bases and J dropped 1 base, with 8 bases sitting between them. The CDR3 covers 12 residues. CDR1 SEHNR and CDR2 FQNEAQ come from the germline V gene (reference sequence). The CDR3 sequence: CALGRNTGELFF. DNA of the CDR3: TGTGCCCTCGGGCGGAACACCGGGGAGCTGTTTTTT.

This clonotype was picked up a small number of times. This rearrangement joins TRBV7-3 to TRBJ2-1, with 14 bases aligning to TRBD2. In germline, CDR1 is SGHTA, CDR2 FQGTGA. V shed 0 bases, J shed 9 bases, and the junction held 4 bases outside the gene matches. The CDR3 contains 16 residues. In DNA, the CDR3 is TGTGCCAGCAGCTTAACCGGACTAGCGGGAGGCCCTGAGCAGTTCTTC. This sequence encodes CASSLTGLAGGPEQFF.

V usage is TRBV11-2 and J usage is TRBJ1-3, with a tentative D call TRBD1 (5 bases). V was cut by 6 bases and J by 6 bases, with 15 bases left in between. Germline CDR1 SGHAT, CDR2 FQNNGV. The CDR3 has 14 amino acids. The CDR3 reads CASRSSGAENTIYF. The CDR3 DNA sequence: TGTGCCAGCAGATCGAGTGGGGCTGAAAACACCATATATTTT.

The rearrangement links TRBV7-3 to TRBJ2-3; TRBD2 might be the D (6 bases). CDR3 size: 17 residues. Germline V CDR1 and CDR2: SGHTA, FQGTGA. V shed 5 bases and J shed 4 bases, with 22 bases lying between them. Here the CDR3 DNA reads TGTGCCAGCAGCCCCAGGACCCTAGGCGGGAAATCAGATACGCAGTATTTT. As protein: CASSPRTLGGKSDTQYF.